This T cell receptor (beta chain) comes out of a study of identical twins. Each CDR3 protein gets one entry after TCRdb re-called the 5' RACE reads with MiXCR. The sample records a few hundred thousand distinct CDR3 sequences, just under 10% being singletons. The CDR3 loop spans 12 amino acids. The V end was cut by 10 bases, the J end by 5 bases, with 14 bases between. Germline V gives CDR1 SEHNR, CDR2 FQNEAQ (reference sequence). This clonotype showed up many times. These data also featured in a second study, about yellow fever vaccine responses in identical twins.

The rearrangement links TRBV7-9 to TRBJ1-1; no reliable D call. Sequencing was performed on PBMCs. This clonotype was obtained from a young woman in good health. CDR3 nucleotides: TGTGCCACAACCCGAGGGAAAACTGAAGCTTTCTTT. Translation: CATTRGKTEAFF.